The 17 T cell receptor beta chains below come from one sample, sequenced in a study of metastatic and nonmetastatic thyroid tumors. Patients had received no treatment of any kind before thyroid surgery. Using MiXCR, TCRdb re-called clones from the PCR reads. The top ten hold 10% of the sample, which has around 41,000 clones, around 3.1% seen once. Specimen: blood. These receptors were collected from a female donor with papillary thyroid cancer or a benign thyroid nodule (not recorded which). Some clones in this sample may be carry-over from other donors' samples.

The sample holds a few counts of this clone. The genes are TRBV6-1 and TRBJ2-2; 14 bases map to TRBD2. Trimming at V came to 6 bases and at J to 5 bases, leaving 8 bases not matched to a gene. Per the germline V gene, CDR1 is MNHNS and CDR2 is SASEGT. The CDR3 is made up of 17 amino acids. The CDR3 spells CASRLTSGRAGTGELFF. CDR3 bases: TGTGCCAGCAGATTGACTAGCGGGAGGGCCGGGACCGGGGAGCTGTTTTTT.

This clone was counted a few times. The chain links TRBV29-1 to TRBJ2-7, with 10 bases lining up with TRBD1. From germline, CDR1 is SQVTM and CDR2 ANQGSEA. V was clipped by 7 bases and J by 7 bases; unmatched bases: 10. The CDR3 consists of 13 residues. CDR3: CSAKGDRGFEQYF. The CDR3 DNA reads TGCAGCGCAAAAGGGGACAGGGGTTTTGAGCAGTACTTC.

The sample holds many counts of this clone. The chain carries TRBV5-6 and TRBJ1-3; the D is unclear. Per germline, CDR1 SGHDT and CDR2 YYEEEE. CDR3 length: 12 residues. V was shortened by 4 bases and J by 7 bases, with 9 bases between the two germline ends. The CDR3 nucleotides are TGTGCCAGCAGCCGAGGGAGTAACACCATATATTTT. Amino acids: CASSRGSNTIYF.

With respect to this clone: A junction boundary mismatches the germline segment, possibly from a read error. The rearrangement uses TRBV5-1 and TRBJ2-7; 11 bases match TRBD2. The CDR3 covers 15 residues. Germline loops: CDR1 SGHRS, CDR2 YFSETQ. The CDR3 coding sequence is TGCGCCAGCATCTTGGTAGCGGGAGGGCCCTACGAGCAGTACTTC. Its translation is CASILVAGGPYEQYF.

Ten or more counts support this clone. The rearrangement uses TRBV19 and TRBJ1-1; D gene ambiguous. Trimming left V 9 bases short and J 0 bases short, with 11 bases between. From germline, CDR1 is LNHDA and CDR2 SQIVND (reference sequence). The CDR3 is 13 residues long. The CDR3 reads CASLEKMNTEAFF. The CDR3 DNA sequence: TGTGCCAGCCTGGAGAAGATGAACACTGAAGCTTTCTTT.

This clone was detected ten times or more. The CDR3 nucleotides are TGTGCCAGCTTGACCGGGACCGGGGGCTATGGCTACACCTTC. It encodes CASLTGTGGYGYTF. The chain has TRBV28 and TRBJ1-2; D is perhaps TRBD1 (5 bases). CDR1 and CDR2 (germline): MDHEN, SYDVKM. There are 14 residues in the CDR3. V lost 8 bases and J 4 bases, leaving 17 bases between the germline ends.

This clone was seen many times. The genes are TRBV12-5 and TRBJ2-5; 8 nucleotides agree with TRBD2. CDR1 and CDR2 (germline): LGHNT, FRNRAP. Trimming removed 1 base from V and 1 base from J; junction bases left unmatched: 5. The CDR3 consists of 16 residues. The CDR3, as DNA: TGTGCTAGTGGTTTGGGAGCGGCGGGAGGCCAAGAGACCCAGTACTTC. It translates to CASGLGAAGGQETQYF.

The V call is TRBV12-3 or TRBV12-4, the J call TRBJ1-5, with TRBD1 matching over 7 bases. The CDR3 spans 14 residues. After removal of 6 bases from V and 5 bases from J, the junction contained 7 bases not matched to a gene. The CDR3 DNA sequence: TGTGCCAGCAGCATCGACAGGGCAGATCAGCCCCAGCATTTT. It translates to CASSIDRADQPQHF.

A few counts support this clone. The rearrangement joins TRBV19 to TRBJ2-1, with D maybe TRBD2 (5 bases). Trimming stripped 6 bases from V and 7 bases from J, with 13 bases between. Per the germline V gene, CDR1 is LNHDA and CDR2 is SQIVND (reference sequence). The CDR3 consists of 13 residues. CDR3 sequence (DNA): TGTGCCAGTAGGGGCCCCGGGAAGAATGAGCAGTTCTTC. It is translated as CASRGPGKNEQFF. Together with reference TRBV19 and TRBJ2-1, the CDR3 gives the full variable domain: DGGITQSPKYLFRKEGQNVTLSCEQNLNHDAMYWYRQDPGQGLRLIYYSQIVNDFQKGDIAEGYSVSREKKESFPLTVTSAQKNPTAFYLCASRGPGKNEQFFGPGTRLTVL.

The chain recombines TRBV6-1 with TRBJ2-7; D is unresolved. Germline V CDR1 and CDR2: MNHNS, SASEGT. The V gene lost 3 bases and the J gene lost 4 bases, with 13 bases spanning the gap. This CDR3 region has 14 residues. This chain's CDR3 is CASSEDRTSYEQYF. CDR3 nucleotides: TGTGCCAGCAGTGAGGACCGGACGTCTTACGAGCAGTACTTC.

In DNA, the CDR3 is TGTGCCAGCAGTTTGGAGGGACGTTTGTCCACCTTC. Translation gives CASSLEGRLSTF. This chain links TRBV6-1 with TRBJ1-2; possibly TRBD1 for D (5 bases). Germline V CDR1 and CDR2: MNHNS, SASEGT. The CDR3 totals 12 residues. Trimming pared 5 bases from V and 13 bases from J, leaving 17 bases between.

The chain employs TRBV27 and TRBJ2-3, with 11 nucleotides matching TRBD2. The CDR3 runs 14 residues. After removal of 10 bases from V and 7 bases from J, the junction contained 10 bases not matched to a gene. CDR1 and CDR2 from the germline V gene are MNHEY and SMNVEV (reference sequence). DNA of the CDR3: TGTGCCACCGCGACTAGCGGGATTGGAAATACGCAGTATTTT. Protein sequence: CATATSGIGNTQYF.

This clone was found many times. CDR3 region: CASSMMMTGGARNIQYF. The CDR3 bases are TGTGCCAGTAGTATGATGATGACAGGGGGCGCCCGGAACATTCAGTACTTC. V and J are TRBV19 and TRBJ2-4; 10 nucleotides agree with TRBD1. V shed 3 bases, J shed 7 bases, and the junction held 12 bases outside the gene matches. The CDR3 extends over 17 amino acids. CDR1 LNHDA and CDR2 SQIVND come from the germline V gene (reference sequence).

This clone has more than one count but fewer than ten. The chain joins TRBV19 to TRBJ2-2; D is possibly TRBD1 (5 bases). Germline V gene data show CDR1 as LNHDA and CDR2 as SQIVND (reference sequence). The CDR3 runs to 15 residues. Trimming removed 4 bases from V and 5 bases from J, with 14 bases in between. CDR3 sequence (DNA): TGTGCCAGTAGTACCCGATCCAGGGTTACCGGGGAGCTGTTTTTT. Translating it yields CASSTRSRVTGELFF.

This clone occurred a few times. A much larger clonotype is one base distant, so this may be a read error. Within the sample, other DNA sequences also encode this same CDR3. The chain employs TRBV20-1 and TRBJ1-2; D gene unclear. The CDR3 is 10 residues long. Per the germline V gene, CDR1 is DFQATT and CDR2 is SNEGSKA (reference sequence). DNA of the CDR3: TGCAATGCCCAGGCCTGGACTCCCACCTTC. It specifies CNAQAWTPTF.

The rearrangement uses TRBV2 and TRBJ1-2, with 9 positions matching TRBD1. The V gene end was trimmed by 8 bases and the J gene end by 7 bases; junction bases not matched to a gene: 8. Germline CDR1 is SNHLY and CDR2 is FYNNEI. CDR3 length equals 13 residues. CDR3 sequence reads: CASGDRGKGGYTF. The CDR3 region has the DNA TGTGCCAGCGGAGACAGGGGGAAGGGTGGCTACACCTTC.

V usage is TRBV7-9 and J usage is TRBJ2-2; D is perhaps TRBD1 (5 bases). CDR3 size: 17 residues. Germline V gives CDR1 SEHNR, CDR2 FQNEAQ (reference sequence). V dropped 4 bases and J dropped 4 bases, with 19 bases sitting between them. CDR3 bases: TGTGCCAGCAGCTCCACAGGTCTCTCCCTTGGCACCGGGGAGCTGTTTTTT. Translating gives CASSSTGLSLGTGELFF.